This TCR beta chain was sequenced during a study of blood T cell repertoires in COVID-19. Data came from immunoSEQ multiplex PCR; TCRdb stores just in-frame clones and leaves some out. The sample gives about 320,000 clones, around 85% of which show up once; around 7.2% is in the top ten. V was clipped by 2 bases and J by 7 bases, with 15 bases between them. Germline V gene lookup returns CDR1 SGHVS and CDR2 FQNEAQ. The CDR3 runs to 15 residues. The genes are TRBV7-8 and TRBJ1-5; no reliable D call. This TCR derives from a human donor in a cohort sampled during active COVID-19. Sample: peripheral blood. CDR3 sequence: CASSLYYSGGQPQHF. CDR3 DNA: TGTGCCAGCAGCTTATATTACTCTGGCGGGCAGCCCCAGCATTTT.